The clone carrying this T cell receptor beta chain is termed medium-sized. The antigen is undetermined. The sample originates from a study of liver allograft versus peripheral blood T cells. Study as a whole: Comparisons were made between T cell receptor repertoires found in transplanted livers and those circulating in recipients' peripheral blood. General study findings and limits: Reportedly, liver allograft T cell receptor repertoires differed from peripheral blood ones.

TCRdb reanalysed the reads using MiXCR and keeps one entry per CDR3 protein. The sample records around 1,800 distinct CDR3 sequences, about 16% being singletons. CDR3 size: 15 residues. Losses at the gene ends were 4 bases for V and 7 bases for J; bases not matched to a gene: 7. Germline lookup yields CDR1 MNHEY and CDR2 SVGAGI. V is TRBV6-5 and J is TRBJ2-2; 9 bases agree with TRBD1. The TCR comes from a human patient who had a liver transplant. The graft donor may have contributed some T cells. In DNA, the CDR3 is TGTGCCAGCAGTTTCGACAGGGGGTGGAGCGGGGAGCTGTTTTTT. Translated: CASSFDRGWSGELFF.